These 11 T cell receptor beta chains originate from one sample sequenced in a study of cytomegalovirus exposure and HLA in healthy donors. The study ran its PCR with 60 Vbeta and 13 Jbeta primers. Profiling relied on immunoSEQ multiplex PCR, and the TCRdb table lists in-frame clones only, not all of them. This sample has around 200,000 clones, with 86% found just once. Sample: PBMCs. These receptors were obtained from a woman in her 30s in good health and CMV-seronegative.

CDR3 sequence: CASSLAIVLAGPGDTQYF. The CDR3 nucleotides read TGCGCCAGCAGCTTGGCCATCGTTTTGGCAGGGCCGGGAGATACGCAGTATTTT. The V gene is TRBV5-1, the J gene TRBJ2-3; TRBD1 might be the D (5 bases). V lost 0 bases, J lost 5 bases, and 22 bases lay in between. The CDR3 runs 18 residues. Germline loops: CDR1 SGHRS, CDR2 YFSETQ.

This clone was found a few times. This sequence joins TRBV27 and TRBJ1-2; D perhaps matches TRBD1 (5 bases). V gave up 6 bases and J gave up 1 base, with 9 bases separating them. Germline loops: CDR1 MNHEY, CDR2 SMNVEV (reference sequence). This CDR3 comprises 13 residues. CDR3 sequence: CASRFRDNYGYTF. The CDR3 DNA is TGTGCCAGCAGATTCAGGGATAACTATGGCTACACCTTC.

This clone was detected a few times. This rearrangement joins TRBV6-1 to TRBJ2-5; TRBD1 is a possible D gene (5 bases). This CDR3 has 15 residues. The germline V gene has CDR1 MNHNS and CDR2 SASEGT. Trimming removed 5 bases at V and 0 bases at J, with 13 bases between. CDR3 loop: CASSTDSWYQETQYF. The CDR3 bases are TGTGCCAGCAGTACCGACAGTTGGTACCAAGAGACCCAGTACTTC.

The chain links TRBV4-1 to TRBJ2-6, with a possible D match to TRBD1 (5 bases). CDR3 length: 19 residues. V lost 4 bases and J lost 3, with 22 bases in between. The germline CDR1 and CDR2 sequences are MGHRA and YSYEKL. This CDR3 is CASSPRSHRSGFGANVLTF. Written as DNA, the CDR3 is TGCGCCAGCAGCCCAAGGTCCCACAGGTCAGGCTTTGGGGCCAACGTCCTGACTTTC.

The chain uses TRBV6-1 and TRBJ2-3, with D possibly TRBD2 on 5 matching bases. Germline assignment: CDR1 MNHNS and CDR2 SASEGT. The CDR3 is made up of 15 amino acids. The germline V and J ends were trimmed by 7 bases and 4 bases, with 18 bases remaining between them. CDR3 protein: CASTLGRVASDTQYF. Here the CDR3 DNA reads TGTGCCAGCACCCTCGGGCGGGTAGCCTCAGATACGCAGTATTTT.

V usage is TRBV2 and J usage is TRBJ2-5; 8 bases are shared with TRBD2. Germline CDR1 reads SNHLY; CDR2 reads FYNNEI. The length of the CDR3 is 15 residues. With V trimmed by 0 bases and J by 8 bases, 8 bases remained unmatched. CDR3: CASSEARRAGATQYF. The CDR3 DNA sequence: TGTGCCAGCAGTGAAGCTAGGAGAGCGGGAGCTACCCAGTACTTC. Full variable domain (remainder filled in from reference TRBV2 and TRBJ2-5): EPEVTQTPSHQVTQMGQEVILRCVPISNHLYFYWYRQILGQKVEFLVSFYNNEISEKSEIFDDQFSVERPDGSNFTLKIRSTKLEDSAMYFCASSEARRAGATQYFGPGTRLLVL.

V usage is TRBV10-3 and J usage is TRBJ2-1; 7 bases agree with TRBD1. The CDR3 has 15 residues. V was clipped by 2 bases and J by 4 bases; unmatched bases: 5. Per germline, CDR1 ENHRY and CDR2 SYGVKD. The CDR3 bases are TGTGCCATCAGTGAGCTCGGGACAGCTTACAATGAGCAGTTCTTC. This translates into CAISELGTAYNEQFF.

In DNA, the CDR3 is TGTGCCACCAGCAGAGATAGCGGTGGTGGAGTCACCGGGGAGCTGTTTTTT. Encoded protein: CATSRDSGGGVTGELFF. The chain uses TRBV15 and TRBJ2-2; D may be TRBD2 (6 bases). Germline values: CDR1 LNHNV, CDR2 YYDKDF (reference sequence). The CDR3 loop spans 17 amino acids. V was shortened by 0 bases and J by 4 bases, with 15 bases between the two germline ends.

This chain links TRBV28 with TRBJ2-5, with D tentatively TRBD1 (6 bases). Trimming shortened V by 9 bases and J by 2 bases, and 13 bases separated the two germline ends. The CDR3 has 13 amino acids. Looked up from germline, CDR1 is MDHEN and CDR2 is SYDVKM. CDR3 protein: CASLAGVQETQYF. As DNA, the CDR3 is TGTGCCAGTCTAGCAGGGGTTCAAGAGACCCAGTACTTC.

This chain links TRBV2 with TRBJ2-1; 9 positions agree with TRBD1. Germline V gene sequence: CDR1 SNHLY, CDR2 FYNNEI. This CDR3 region has 16 residues. Unmatched junction bases numbered 5, after V lost 3 bases and J lost 2 bases. CDR3 sequence reads: CASSEWGQGTYNEQFF. The CDR3 bases are TGTGCCAGCAGTGAGTGGGGACAGGGAACCTACAATGAGCAGTTCTTC.

The chain couples TRBV10-2 to TRBJ2-7; weak D call: TRBD1 (6 bases). This CDR3 spans 15 amino acids. Trimming cost V 1 base and J 4 bases, with 14 bases left between them. Germline V gene sequence: CDR1 WSHSY, CDR2 SAAADI. The chain's CDR3 is CASSEWGQLKYEQYF. Written as DNA, the CDR3 is TGCGCCAGCAGTGAGTGGGGGCAGCTAAAGTACGAGCAGTACTTC.